The source of this T cell receptor (beta chain) is a study of T-cell reconstitution after alpha-beta-depleted transplantation in children. Study-wide results and caveats: After transplant, high TCRbeta diversity at day 60 in some patients arose from surviving recipient T cells and thymic progenitors. One year post-transplant, T-cell counts and diversity were largely derived from T cells produced anew. Reportedly, roughly two months post-transplant, alpha-beta T cells arose from several hundred expanded graft clones.

This clonotype occurred a few times. Its specificity is unknown. Unique molecular identifiers tagged the TCRbeta library. TCRdb itself ran the PCR reads through MiXCR, one entry per CDR3 protein. The table shows about 500,000 distinct CDR3 sequences, with roughly 10% occurring only once. Trimming at V came to 0 bases and at J to 4 bases, leaving 11 bases not matched to a gene. CDR1 is DFQATT, CDR2 SNEGSKA, per germline (reference sequence). This CDR3 contains 16 residues. The J gene is TRBJ1-2, the V gene TRBV20-1, with 7 bases matching TRBD1. Source: PBMCs, mostly from graft donor cells, taken 180 days after TCRalphabeta/CD19-depleted stem cell transplant. The source of this sequence is a female patient aged 2 to 10 who had a stem cell transplant for aplastic anemia, so the T cells may come from the graft donor. CDR3 loop: CSARDLRQGYSYGYTF. The CDR3 DNA follows: TGCAGTGCTAGAGACCTAAGACAGGGTTATAGCTATGGCTACACCTTC.